A selection of T cell receptor beta chains follows, all from one sample in a study of CDR3 diversity in severe acne. One entry per CDR3 protein results from TCRdb running MiXCR on the PCR reads. The sample holds 85,000 to 120,000 distinct CDR3 sequences; 45% to 60% are singletons and the top ten take approximately 13%. Sequences were obtained from blood. Receptor source: a male donor with acne. CDR3s include the opening cysteine and the closing phenylalanine or tryptophan. The D gene is left open where the match is weak. Size is stated for part of the rows, as once, few or many counts, or as a class when the clone is expanded.

DNA: TGCAGCGTCGGGGGGGTAAGGATCGGGGGGGAAAAACTGTTTTTT; CDR3: CSVGGVRIGGEKLFF; size: -; D: -; V: TRBV29-1; J: TRBJ1-4
DNA: TGCAGTGCTGACGGGACTAGCGGGAGTATATTACCCTACAATGAGCAGTTCTTC; CDR3: CSADGTSGSILPYNEQFF; size: few; D: TRBD2; V: TRBV20-1; J: TRBJ2-1
DNA: TGTGCCGGCAGCACTACGACTAGCGGGATCTATGAGCAGTTCTTC; CDR3: CAGSTTTSGIYEQFF; size: -; D: TRBD2; V: TRBV5-5; J: TRBJ2-1
DNA: TGCAGTGCCAGCAGCTTGGGAAATCAGCCCCAGCATTTT; CDR3: CSASSLGNQPQHF; size: -; D: -; V: TRBV20-1; J: TRBJ1-5
DNA: TGTGCCAGCAGGGGGGAAGGGGACACCAACTATGGCTACACCTTC; CDR3: CASRGEGDTNYGYTF; size: few; D: -; V: TRBV7-9; J: TRBJ1-2
DNA: TGTGCCAGCAGCTTCAAGGCCGATTATGGCTACACCTTC; CDR3: CASSFKADYGYTF; size: -; D: -; V: TRBV5-4; J: TRBJ1-2
DNA: TGCAGTGCTAGAGATGGGACAGGGAAACGCAACGAGCAGTACTTC; CDR3: CSARDGTGKRNEQYF; size: few; D: TRBD1; V: TRBV20-1; J: TRBJ2-7
DNA: TGCAGTGCTATACAGGACACCGAAGAGAACGAGCAGTACTTC; CDR3: CSAIQDTEENEQYF; size: -; D: -; V: TRBV20-1; J: TRBJ2-7
DNA: TGTGCCAGCAGTCAAATAGCGGGAGAGATGCCAGAGACCCAGTACTTC; CDR3: CASSQIAGEMPETQYF; size: -; D: TRBD2; V: TRBV28; J: TRBJ2-5
DNA: TGTGCCAGCAGTCCCTCCACAGGGATTTGGGAAAAACTGTTTTTT; CDR3: CASSPSTGIWEKLFF; size: many; D: -; V: TRBV12-3/TRBV12-4; J: TRBJ1-4
DNA: TGCAGTGCTAGGATTGAGGGGTCCTACGAGCAGTACTTC; CDR3: CSARIEGSYEQYF; size: -; D: -; V: TRBV20-1; J: TRBJ2-7
DNA: TGCAGTGCTAGAGGTGCTAGCACAGATACGCAGTTCTTC; CDR3: CSARGASTDTQFF; size: few; D: -; V: TRBV20-1; J: TRBJ2-1
DNA: TGTGCCAGCACCCTAAGGTTCTATATAAACAATGAGCAGTTCTTC; CDR3: CASTLRFYINNEQFF; size: many; D: -; V: TRBV12-3/TRBV12-4; J: TRBJ2-1
DNA: TGCGCCAGCAGCTTGACCTATACAGGGGGCGCGACAGATACGCAGTATTTT; CDR3: CASSLTYTGGATDTQYF; size: many; D: TRBD1; V: TRBV5-1; J: TRBJ2-3
DNA: TGTGCCATCAGCGCCGGAACTAGCGGGGGGTTGCAGTTCTTC; CDR3: CAISAGTSGGLQFF; size: many; D: TRBD2; V: TRBV10-3; J: TRBJ2-1
DNA: TGTGCCATCAGTGGGAAAGCGAATATGAACACTGAAGCTTTCTTT; CDR3: CAISGKANMNTEAFF; size: many; D: -; V: TRBV10-3; J: TRBJ1-1
DNA: TGTGCCAGCAGTGATGGGACAGGGTTCGCCGGGGAGCTGTTTTTT; CDR3: CASSDGTGFAGELFF; size: many; D: TRBD1; V: TRBV2; J: TRBJ2-2
DNA: TGCAGTGCTAGAGATCAGATAGGACAGAAGTATCCACTTGACTATGGCTACGCCTTC; CDR3: CSARDQIGQKYPLDYGYAF; size: -; D: -; V: TRBV20-1; J: TRBJ1-2
DNA: TGCAGTGCTAGAGATCCCAGCCAGAGTAGCAATCAGCCCCAGCATTTT; CDR3: CSARDPSQSSNQPQHF; size: once; D: -; V: TRBV20-1; J: TRBJ1-5
DNA: TGCAGTGCTAGCGGGACACATAGCAATCAGCCCCAGCATTTT; CDR3: CSASGTHSNQPQHF; size: few; D: -; V: TRBV20-1; J: TRBJ1-5
DNA: TGTGCCATCAGTAGTTCGGTAACTGGGGCCAACGTCCTGACTTTC; CDR3: CAISSSVTGANVLTF; size: -; D: -; V: TRBV10-3; J: TRBJ2-6
DNA: TGTGCCAGCAGCCCAGGACTTGACACTGAAGCTTTCTTT; CDR3: CASSPGLDTEAFF; size: -; D: -; V: TRBV7-9; J: TRBJ1-1
DNA: TGTGCCACCGGAGGCCCATTGAATCAGCCCCAGCATTTT; CDR3: CATGGPLNQPQHF; size: -; D: -; V: TRBV24-1; J: TRBJ1-5
DNA: TGTGCCAGCAAGACAGGGAGGGGACATGGGACCCAGTACTTC; CDR3: CASKTGRGHGTQYF; size: -; D: -; V: TRBV9; J: TRBJ2-5
DNA: TGTGCCAGCAGCTTCCCGACAGGAATGAACACTGAAGTTTTCTTT; CDR3: CASSFPTGMNTEVFF; size: -; D: -; V: TRBV7-9; J: TRBJ1-1
DNA: TGTGCCTGGAGTGAGATAGGAGGACTAGCGGGATATGAGCAGTTCTTC; CDR3: CAWSEIGGLAGYEQFF; size: many; D: TRBD2; V: TRBV30; J: TRBJ2-1
DNA: TGTGCCAGCAGAGGGTCGGGTGGTGAAAAACTGTTTTTT; CDR3: CASRGSGGEKLFF; size: once; D: -; V: TRBV25-1; J: TRBJ1-4
DNA: TGCAGCGTTGAGGTGGCGGACGAAGCTTTCTTT; CDR3: CSVEVADEAFF; size: -; D: -; V: TRBV29-1; J: TRBJ1-1
DNA: TGCAGTGCTAGAACAGGGGATTCCTACGAGCAGTACTTC; CDR3: CSARTGDSYEQYF; size: many; D: TRBD1; V: TRBV20-1; J: TRBJ2-7
DNA: TGTGCCAGCACCCTGGGCCTCGGACAGTTCTTC; CDR3: CASTLGLGQFF; size: -; D: -; V: TRBV25-1; J: TRBJ2-1
DNA: TGTGCCAGCAGTGCGGTCAGGGCAAGTGAAAAACTGTTTTTT; CDR3: CASSAVRASEKLFF; size: many; D: -; V: TRBV2; J: TRBJ1-4
DNA: TGCGCCAGCAGAGGGGGGGGACTAGCGGGGAACTACGAGCAGTACTTC; CDR3: CASRGGGLAGNYEQYF; size: -; D: TRBD2; V: TRBV10-1; J: TRBJ2-7
DNA: TGTGCCACCAGTGATCCCGGACAGGGGGAACGAAAAGCTTTCTTT; CDR3: CATSDPGQGERKAFF; size: -; D: TRBD1; V: TRBV24-1; J: TRBJ1-1
DNA: TGCAGCGCCTCCCTGGGGACAGGGTCTGGCTACACCTTC; CDR3: CSASLGTGSGYTF; size: -; D: TRBD1; V: TRBV29-1; J: TRBJ1-2
DNA: TGTGCCATCAGTGCTAGGGGACTAGCGGGTACCTACGAGCAGTACTTC; CDR3: CAISARGLAGTYEQYF; size: once; D: TRBD2; V: TRBV10-3; J: TRBJ2-7
DNA: TGTGCCAGCAGGATGTCGGGATACGCGTCGGGAAACACCATATATTTT; CDR3: CASRMSGYASGNTIYF; size: few; D: -; V: TRBV6-2/TRBV6-3; J: TRBJ1-3
DNA: TGTGCCAGCAAGCCGGGGCAGGGTTCCTACAATGAGCAGTTCTTC; CDR3: CASKPGQGSYNEQFF; size: medium-sized; D: -; V: TRBV2; J: TRBJ2-1
DNA: TGCGCCAGCAACGAAGAGGGAACAAATAATTCAGCCTTCCACTTT; CDR3: CASNEEGTNNSAFHF; size: -; D: -; V: TRBV10-2; J: TRBJ1-6